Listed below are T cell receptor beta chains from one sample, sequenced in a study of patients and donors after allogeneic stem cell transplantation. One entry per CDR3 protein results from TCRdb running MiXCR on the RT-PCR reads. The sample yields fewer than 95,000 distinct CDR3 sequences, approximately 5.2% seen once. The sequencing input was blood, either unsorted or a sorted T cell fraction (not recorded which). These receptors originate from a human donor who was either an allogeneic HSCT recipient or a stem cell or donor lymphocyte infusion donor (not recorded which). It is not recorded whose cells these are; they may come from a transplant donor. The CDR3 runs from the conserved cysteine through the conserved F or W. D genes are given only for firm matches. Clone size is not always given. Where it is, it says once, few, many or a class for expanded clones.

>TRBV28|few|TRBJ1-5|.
CASSYQGRGNQPQHF
TGTGCCAGCAGTTATCAGGGGAGGGGCAATCAGCCCCAGCATTTT
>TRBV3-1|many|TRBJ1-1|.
CASTDRFGTEAFF
TGTGCCAGCACCGACAGGTTCGGAACTGAAGCTTTCTTT
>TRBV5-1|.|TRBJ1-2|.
CASKAAQTNYGYTF
TGCGCCAGCAAAGCCGCACAGACTAACTATGGCTACACCTTC
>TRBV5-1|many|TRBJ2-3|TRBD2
CASSLTSGTDTQYF
TGCGCCAGCAGCTTGACTAGCGGCACAGATACGCAGTATTTT
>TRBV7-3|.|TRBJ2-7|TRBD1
CASSVGQGGYEQYF
TGTGCCAGCAGCGTCGGACAGGGAGGCTACGAGCAGTACTTC
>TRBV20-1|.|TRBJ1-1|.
CSALGGTKNTEAFF
TGCAGTGCCCTGGGGGGGACAAAGAACACTGAAGCTTTCTTT
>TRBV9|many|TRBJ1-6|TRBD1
CASSDRQGRSSPLHF
TGTGCCAGCAGCGATCGACAGGGTAGAAGTTCACCCCTCCACTTT
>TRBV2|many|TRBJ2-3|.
CASTGDADTQYF
TGTGCCAGCACAGGGGACGCAGATACGCAGTATTTT
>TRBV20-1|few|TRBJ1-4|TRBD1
CSARESLGTGFEKLFF
TGCAGTGCTAGAGAGTCTTTGGGGACAGGGTTTGAAAAACTGTTTTTT
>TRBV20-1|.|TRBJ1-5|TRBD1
CSAPGAGGQPQHF
TGCAGTGCTCCCGGGGCAGGGGGTCAGCCCCAGCATTTT
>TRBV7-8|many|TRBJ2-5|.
CASILSYNQETQYF
TGTGCCAGCATACTTAGCTATAACCAAGAGACCCAGTACTTC
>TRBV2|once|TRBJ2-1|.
CASSEAGLAHGNEQFF
TGTGCCAGCAGTGAAGCTGGGCTAGCTCACGGGAATGAGCAGTTCTTC
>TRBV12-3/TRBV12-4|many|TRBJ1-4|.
CASSRQASWEKLFF
TGTGCCAGCAGCCGACAGGCCAGCTGGGAAAAACTGTTTTTT
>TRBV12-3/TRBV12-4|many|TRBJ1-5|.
CASSLARDQPQHF
TGTGCCAGCAGTTTAGCCCGCGATCAGCCCCAGCATTTT
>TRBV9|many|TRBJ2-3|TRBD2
CASSVAGGRSSDTQYF
TGTGCCAGCAGCGTAGCGGGGGGGCGTTCTTCAGATACGCAGTATTTT
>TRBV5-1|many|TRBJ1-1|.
CASSLEGFDTEAFF
TGCGCCAGCAGCTTGGAAGGGTTTGACACTGAAGCTTTCTTT
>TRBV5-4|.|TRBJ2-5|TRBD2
CASSSLGRGGQETQYF
TGTGCCAGCAGCTCCCTTGGGCGGGGGGGCCAAGAGACCCAGTACTTC
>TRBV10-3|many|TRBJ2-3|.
CAIKLSADTQYF
TGTGCCATCAAACTTAGCGCAGATACGCAGTATTTT
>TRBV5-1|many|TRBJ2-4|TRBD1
CASSLQGAGHIQYF
TGCGCCAGCAGCTTACAGGGGGCCGGACACATTCAGTACTTC
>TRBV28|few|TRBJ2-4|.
CASSTPAGNIQYF
TGTGCCAGCAGTACCCCCGCGGGGAACATTCAGTACTTC
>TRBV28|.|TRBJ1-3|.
CAHESNSGNTIYF
TGTGCTCACGAGTCAAACTCTGGAAACACCATATATTTT
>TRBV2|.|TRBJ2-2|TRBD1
CASSVDRITGELFF
TGTGCCAGCAGTGTGGACAGGATCACCGGGGAGCTGTTTTTT
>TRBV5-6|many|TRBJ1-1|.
CASSFRFANTEAFF
TGTGCCAGCAGCTTTAGATTCGCGAACACTGAAGCTTTCTTT
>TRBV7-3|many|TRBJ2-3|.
CASRGSSAENTQYF
TGTGCCAGCCGAGGGAGTAGTGCGGAGAATACGCAGTATTTT
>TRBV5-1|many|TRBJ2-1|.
CASKRVLGQNEQFF
TGCGCCAGCAAGAGGGTTCTTGGACAAAATGAGCAGTTCTTC
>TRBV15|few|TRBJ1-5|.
CATSFTGIQPQHF
TGTGCCACCAGCTTTACAGGGATACAGCCCCAGCATTTT
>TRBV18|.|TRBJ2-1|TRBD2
CASSPTSGRYNEQFF
TGTGCCAGCTCACCGACTAGCGGGAGGTACAATGAGCAGTTCTTC
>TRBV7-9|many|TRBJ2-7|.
CASSLGVATAQQYF
TGTGCCAGCAGCTTGGGGGTCGCAACTGCTCAGCAGTACTTC
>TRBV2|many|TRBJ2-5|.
CASSDSQAEETQYF
TGTGCCAGCAGTGATAGTCAGGCAGAAGAGACCCAGTACTTC
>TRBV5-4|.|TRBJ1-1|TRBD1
CASSKDRGRGTEAFF
TGTGCCAGCAGCAAAGACAGGGGGCGCGGGACTGAAGCTTTCTTT
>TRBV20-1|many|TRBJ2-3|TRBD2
CSAGGLAGGADTQYF
TGCAGTGCTGGAGGACTAGCGGGAGGTGCAGATACGCAGTATTTT
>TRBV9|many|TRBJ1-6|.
CASSVVDGFSYGSGSPLHF
TGTGCCAGCAGCGTAGTAGACGGATTCTCTTATGGATCGGGGTCACCCCTCCACTTT
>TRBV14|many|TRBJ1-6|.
CASSQVTGSPLHF
TGTGCCAGCAGCCAAGTGACGGGGTCACCCCTCCACTTT
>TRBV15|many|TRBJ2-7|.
CATSREVEDEQYF
TGTGCCACCAGCAGAGAGGTTGAAGACGAGCAGTACTTC
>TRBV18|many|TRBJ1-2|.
CASSLPGELGGYTF
TGTGCCAGCTCACTCCCAGGGGAATTAGGTGGCTACACCTTC
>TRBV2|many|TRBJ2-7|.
CASSEQAASYEQYF
TGTGCCAGCAGTGAGCAGGCAGCTTCCTACGAGCAGTACTTC
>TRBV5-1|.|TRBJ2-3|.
CASSGQGDRTDTQYF
TGCGCCAGCTCGGGACAAGGGGATCGGACGGATACGCAGTATTTT
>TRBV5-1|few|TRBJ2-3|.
CASSLGHGVGGTDTQYF
TGCGCCAGCAGCTTGGGTCATGGGGTCGGGGGCACAGATACGCAGTATTTT
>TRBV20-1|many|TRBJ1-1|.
CSAGEGGYTEAFF
TGCAGTGCCGGGGAGGGGGGATACACTGAAGCTTTCTTT
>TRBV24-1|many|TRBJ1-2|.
CATSDKGSDYGYTF
TGTGCCACCAGTGATAAGGGCAGCGACTATGGCTACACCTTC
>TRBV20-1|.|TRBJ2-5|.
CSARLGRETQYF
TGCAGTGCTAGATTAGGGCGAGAGACCCAGTACTTC
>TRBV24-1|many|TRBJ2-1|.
CATSTAYNEQFF
TGTGCCACCAGCACAGCGTACAATGAGCAGTTCTTC
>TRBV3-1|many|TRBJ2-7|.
CASSQSTSYEQYF
TGTGCCAGCAGCCAATCTACATCCTACGAGCAGTACTTC
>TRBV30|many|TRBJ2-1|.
CAWSLGLGPYNEQFF
TGTGCCTGGAGTTTGGGGCTCGGCCCCTACAATGAGCAGTTCTTC
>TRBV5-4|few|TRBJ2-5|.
CASSSLDGQETQYF
TGTGCCAGCAGCTCGTTGGACGGACAAGAGACCCAGTACTTC